These T cell receptor beta chains were read from a single sample in a study of cytomegalovirus exposure and HLA in healthy donors. Clones were read by immunoSEQ multiplex PCR, and TCRdb kept only the in-frame ones, dropping some. Among around 150,000 clones, 78% were seen once, and the ten largest hold 2.8%. Sequenced: PBMCs. Source of these receptors: a male donor in good health and CMV-seronegative. Both conserved end residues are part of each CDR3. The D gene is left open where the match is weak. Clone size is not always given. Where it is, it says once, few, many or a class for expanded clones.

>TRBD2|TRBV5-6|TRBJ2-3|NA
TGTGCCAGCAGCTACACTAGCGGAAACACAGATACGCAGTATTTT
CASSYTSGNTDTQYF
>TRBD2|TRBV5-1|TRBJ2-1|NA
TGCGCCAGCAGCTTGAGTAGGACGGGACTAGCGGATGAGCAGTTCTTC
CASSLSRTGLADEQFF
>NA|TRBV5-4|TRBJ2-5|NA
TGTGCCAGCAGCTTGGGGGGTCTTCTAGGCAGGGCGGAGACCCAGTACTTC
CASSLGGLLGRAETQYF
>TRBD2|TRBV7-6|TRBJ2-1|NA
TGTGCCTGCAGCTTATCCGGGACTAGGGGACTACATGAGCAGTTCTTC
CACSLSGTRGLHEQFF
>TRBD2|TRBV13|TRBJ2-1|NA
TGTGCCAGCAGTTCCGGACTAGATCCCACCAATGAGCAGTTCTTC
CASSSGLDPTNEQFF
>NA|TRBV19|TRBJ2-3|NA
TGTGCCAGTAGTATAGCGGGGTCCACAGATACGCAGTATTTT
CASSIAGSTDTQYF
>NA|TRBV12-5|TRBJ2-7|NA
TGTGCTAGTGGTCCAGGGGTCCACGAGCAGTACTTC
CASGPGVHEQYF
>NA|TRBV6-1|TRBJ2-5|NA
TGTGCCAGCAGTGAAGTCCTAGCGCGAGAAGAGACCCAGTACTTC
CASSEVLAREETQYF
>NA|TRBV6-5|TRBJ1-5|NA
TGTGCCAGCGCGGTGGCTTTTAGCAATCAGCCCCAGCATTTT
CASAVAFSNQPQHF
>TRBD1|TRBV9|TRBJ1-2|few
TGTGCCAGCAGCGTAGGGCACGGGACAGGGGGTAATTATGGCTACACCTTC
CASSVGHGTGGNYGYTF
>NA|TRBV6-5|TRBJ1-1|few
TGTGCCAGCAGTTACAGGGGGAACACTGAAGCTTTCTTT
CASSYRGNTEAFF
>TRBD2|TRBV28|TRBJ2-7|NA
TGTGCCAGCCCCCTAGCGGGAGGCTACGAGCAGTACTTC
CASPLAGGYEQYF
>TRBD1|TRBV29-1|TRBJ1-4|once
TGCAGCGTGAGCTGGGGACAGCGTAATGAAAAACTGTTTTTT
CSVSWGQRNEKLFF
>NA|TRBV10-2|TRBJ2-3|NA
TGCGCCAGCAGTGAGAAAGCAAATACGCAGTATTTT
CASSEKANTQYF
>TRBD1|TRBV6-6|TRBJ2-7|NA
TGTGCCAGCAGTAAATTCAAGACAGGGAGCTCCTACGAGCAGTACTTC
CASSKFKTGSSYEQYF
>NA|TRBV12-5|TRBJ1-5|few
TGTGCTAGTGGTTTGCGGGTTGAGCCCCAGCATTTT
CASGLRVEPQHF
>TRBD1|TRBV29-1|TRBJ1-5|few
TGCAGCGTTGCTACCTCAGGGGGAGACAATCAGCCCCAGCATTTT
CSVATSGGDNQPQHF
>TRBD2|TRBV30|TRBJ2-7|NA
TGTGCCTGGAGGAGACTAGCGGGAGGGAGAGAGCAGTACTTC
CAWRRLAGGREQYF
>NA|TRBV5-1|TRBJ1-1|once
TGCGCCAGCAGCTCGTTGGCAGGGAACACTGAAGCTTTCTTT
CASSSLAGNTEAFF
>NA|TRBV28|TRBJ1-5|NA
TGTGCCAGCAGTTTATCCTCCCGGCCCCAGCATTTT
CASSLSSRPQHF
>NA|TRBV12-5|TRBJ2-2|NA
TGTGCTAGTGGATCCGAGGGTGGCGTTTTTTACACCGGGGAGCTGTTTTTT
CASGSEGGVFYTGELFF
>NA|TRBV29-1|TRBJ1-2|NA
TGCAGCGTTGAAGATTCACGGGGATCAACCTATGGCTACACCTTC
CSVEDSRGSTYGYTF
>NA|TRBV7-8|TRBJ2-7|NA
TGTGCCAGCAGCCCCGAGGTGGGTATTGTCCCATACGAGCAGTACTTC
CASSPEVGIVPYEQYF
>NA|TRBV30|TRBJ2-3|NA
TGTGCCCGGAGTGCCCGTAGTCCCGCCATGATATACGCGCAGTATTTT
CARSARSPAMIYAQYF
>NA|TRBV9|TRBJ2-7|NA
TGTGCCAGCAGCGTAGGAGGCAAATCCTACGAGCAGTACTTC
CASSVGGKSYEQYF
>TRBD2|TRBV7-9|TRBJ2-1|NA
TGTGCCAGCAGGCGGACTAGCGGGAGGGGGGGTGAGCAGTTCTTC
CASRRTSGRGGEQFF
>TRBD2|TRBV5-6|TRBJ2-7|once
TGTGCCAGCAGCATCGGGGGGAACTCCTACGAGCAGTACTTC
CASSIGGNSYEQYF
>NA|TRBV15|TRBJ2-2|NA
TGTGCCACCAGAGTTACGGTTGTCGGGGAGCTGTTTTTT
CATRVTVVGELFF
>NA|TRBV7-8|TRBJ2-2|NA
TGTGCCAGCAGCTTAAGGCAGGGATGGTTGAAGAACACCGGGGAGCTGTTTTTT
CASSLRQGWLKNTGELFF
>NA|TRBV5-1|TRBJ1-4|NA
TGCCCCAGCAGCTTGACCACGTTAGCTAATGAAAAACTGTTTTTT
CPSSLTTLANEKLFF
>NA|TRBV30|TRBJ1-2|NA
TGTGCCTGGAACTCGGACAGAGATGGTGGCTACACCTTC
CAWNSDRDGGYTF
>NA|TRBV5-5|TRBJ2-2|NA
TGTGCCAGCAGCTTGGTACAGGTTGGGCGTGTATACACCGGGGAGCTGTTTTTT
CASSLVQVGRVYTGELFF
>NA|TRBV5-1|TRBJ2-6|NA
TGCGCCAGCAGCTTTTCGGGACATCTCTCTGGGGCCAACGTCCTGACTTTC
CASSFSGHLSGANVLTF
>NA|TRBV27|TRBJ1-5|NA
TGTGCCAGCAGTCCCGGTCCTTATAGCAATCAGCCCCAGCATTTT
CASSPGPYSNQPQHF
>NA|TRBV19|TRBJ1-3|once
TGTGCCAGTAGTATCTCTGGGCGCCCCGACACCATATATTTT
CASSISGRPDTIYF
>NA|TRBV4-1|TRBJ1-5|NA
TGCGCCAGCCGCCCGGGAAGGGCGAAGGGAAGCAATCAGCCCCAGCATTTT
CASRPGRAKGSNQPQHF
>TRBD1|TRBV28|TRBJ1-6|NA
TGTGCCATCGGACAGGGTGATTCACCCCTCCACTTT
CAIGQGDSPLHF
>NA|TRBV4-1|TRBJ2-3|NA
TGCGCCAGCAGCCAAGATAGGGGACTGGGACAGCGAATACAGTATTTT
CASSQDRGLGQRIQYF
>NA|TRBV25-1|TRBJ2-7|NA
TGTGCCAGCAGTGGTGCCCTTGGCAGGGCATATTACTACGAGCAGTACTTC
CASSGALGRAYYYEQYF
>TRBD1|TRBV5-1|TRBJ2-7|NA
TGCGCCAGCAGCTTGCGGGCAGGGGGCAACGAGCAGTACTTC
CASSLRAGGNEQYF
>NA|TRBV5-8|TRBJ1-4|NA
TGTGCCAGCAGCGGCGGGACTTCGGGAGCTAATGAAAAACTGTTTTTT
CASSGGTSGANEKLFF
>NA|TRBV7-2|TRBJ2-7|NA
TGTGCCAGCAGCCCTCGGGGCGAGCAGTACTTC
CASSPRGEQYF
>TRBD2|TRBV7-9|TRBJ2-1|NA
TGTGCCAGCAGGGCTGTTAGGACTAGCGGGGACAATGAGCAGTTCTTC
CASRAVRTSGDNEQFF
>NA|TRBV7-8|TRBJ1-2|few
TGTGCCAGCACCCTAAACGGGGGTGCTGGCTACACCTTC
CASTLNGGAGYTF
>NA|TRBV5-1|TRBJ1-1|NA
TGCGCCAGCAGCTTGGCCAGCGTGGTACCTGGCACTGAAGCTTTCTTT
CASSLASVVPGTEAFF
>TRBD2|TRBV18|TRBJ2-7|few
TGTGCCAGCTCACCACGACTAGCGGGAGTCCCCTACGAGCAGTACTTC
CASSPRLAGVPYEQYF
>NA|TRBV9|TRBJ1-1|NA
TGTGCCAGCAGCGTAGACCCTGACAGGCTGAACACTGAAGCTTTCTTT
CASSVDPDRLNTEAFF
>TRBD1|TRBV11-3|TRBJ2-3|NA
TGTGCCAGCAGCCCGAGACAGGGCTACACAGATACGCAGTATTTT
CASSPRQGYTDTQYF
>TRBD1|TRBV5-1|TRBJ2-6|NA
TGCGCCAGCAGTTCCGGGACAGGGGCGGGAGGGGCCAACGTCCTGACTTTC
CASSSGTGAGGANVLTF
>NA|TRBV5-4|TRBJ2-5|few
TGTGCCAGCAGACCGCCGGGAGAAGAGACCCAGTACTTC
CASRPPGEETQYF
>NA|TRBV7-2|TRBJ1-1|NA
TGTGCCAGCAGCTTACTCGTGGGAGTGAACACTGAAGCTTTCTTT
CASSLLVGVNTEAFF
>NA|TRBV6-4|TRBJ1-5|few
TGTGCCAGCAGTGAAGAGTTCGGGTCAAATCAGCCCCAGCATTTT
CASSEEFGSNQPQHF
>NA|TRBV5-1|TRBJ2-7|few
TGCGCCAGCAGCAAGGACAGCTTCCCCTACGAGCAGTACTTC
CASSKDSFPYEQYF